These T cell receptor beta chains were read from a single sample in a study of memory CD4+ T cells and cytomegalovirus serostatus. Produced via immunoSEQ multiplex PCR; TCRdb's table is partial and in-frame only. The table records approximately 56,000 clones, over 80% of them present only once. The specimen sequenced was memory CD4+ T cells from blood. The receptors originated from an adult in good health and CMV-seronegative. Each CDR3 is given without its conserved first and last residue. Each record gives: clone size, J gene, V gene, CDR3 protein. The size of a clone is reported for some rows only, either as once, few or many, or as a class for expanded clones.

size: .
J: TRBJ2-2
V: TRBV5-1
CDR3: ASSLVLGPSTGELF

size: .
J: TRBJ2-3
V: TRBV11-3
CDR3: ASSADGSTDTQY

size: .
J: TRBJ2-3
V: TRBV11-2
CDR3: ASSTVRGRTDTQY

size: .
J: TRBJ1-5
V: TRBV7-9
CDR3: ASSLSSGDQPQH

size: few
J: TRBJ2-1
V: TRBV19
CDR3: ASTVGQGGYNEQF

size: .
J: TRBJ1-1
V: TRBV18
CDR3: ASSPPGIAVEAF

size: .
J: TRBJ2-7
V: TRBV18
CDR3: ASSPPNSGVSYEQY

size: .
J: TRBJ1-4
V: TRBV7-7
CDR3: ASRLSPPVPGTMGGEKLF

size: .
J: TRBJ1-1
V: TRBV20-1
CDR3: SAFGQGGAF

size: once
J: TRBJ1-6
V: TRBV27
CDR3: ASSLSGWNSPLH

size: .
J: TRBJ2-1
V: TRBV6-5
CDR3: ASSIAIGHYNEQF

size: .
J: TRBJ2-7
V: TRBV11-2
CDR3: ASSEGIRSSYEQY

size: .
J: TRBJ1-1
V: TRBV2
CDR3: ASSVNTMNTEAF

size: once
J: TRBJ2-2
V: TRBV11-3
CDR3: ASSSGLPNTGELF

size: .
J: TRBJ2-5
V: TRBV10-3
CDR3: ATGTGEETQY

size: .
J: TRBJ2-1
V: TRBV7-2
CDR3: ASSFSGVTYNEQF

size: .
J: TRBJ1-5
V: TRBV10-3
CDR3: ATGSSNQPQH

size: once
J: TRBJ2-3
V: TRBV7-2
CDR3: ASSLATPADTQY

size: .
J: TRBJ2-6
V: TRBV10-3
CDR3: AISQDNSGANVLT

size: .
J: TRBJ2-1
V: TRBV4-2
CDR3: ASSQEGGAGNEQF

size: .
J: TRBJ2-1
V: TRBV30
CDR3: AWAGGVTINEQF

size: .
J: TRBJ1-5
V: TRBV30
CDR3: AWTPGPFQPQH

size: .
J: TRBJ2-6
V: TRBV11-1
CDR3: ASSLLRGSGANVLT

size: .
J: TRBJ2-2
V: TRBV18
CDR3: ASSPARANTGELF

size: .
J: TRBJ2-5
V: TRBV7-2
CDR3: ASSPGSTQY

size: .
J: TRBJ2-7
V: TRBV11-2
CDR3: ASSDQQKTYEQY

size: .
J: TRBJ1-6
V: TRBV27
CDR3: ASKFAYLPGPKSSYNSPLH

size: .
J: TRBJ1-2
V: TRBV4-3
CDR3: ASSQDHGAYT

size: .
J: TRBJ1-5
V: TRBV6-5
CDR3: ASRPGVYNQPQH